The rows below give T cell receptor beta chains drawn from one sample of a study of metastatic and nonmetastatic thyroid tumors. With MiXCR, TCRdb called clones anew from the PCR reads. The data show more than 85,000 clones, approximately 9% seen once. The sequenced sample consisted of blood. The receptors here all came from a female donor with papillary thyroid cancer or a benign thyroid nodule (not recorded which). Some clones in this sample may be carry-over from other donors' samples. CDR3s include the opening cysteine and the closing phenylalanine or tryptophan. D genes are given only for firm matches. The size of a clone is reported for some rows only, either as once, few or many, or as a class for expanded clones.

D gene	V gene	clone size	J gene	CDR3 protein	CDR3 DNA
TRBD1	TRBV12-3/TRBV12-4	many	TRBJ2-5	CASSLSGGRETQYF	TGTGCCAGCAGTTTATCAGGGGGCCGGGAGACCCAGTACTTC
TRBD2	TRBV6-1	many	TRBJ2-2	CASSEGTSGGAGTGELFF	TGTGCCAGCAGTGAAGGGACTAGCGGGGGGGCCGGAACCGGGGAGCTGTTTTTT
TRBD1	TRBV11-1	many	TRBJ2-2	CASSFTGQANTGELFF	TGTGCCAGCAGCTTTACGGGACAGGCGAACACCGGGGAGCTGTTTTTT
.	TRBV15	few	TRBJ2-5	CATSRDLGSQETQYF	TGTGCCACCAGCAGAGATCTGGGTTCTCAGGAGACCCAGTACTTC
.	TRBV20-1	many	TRBJ2-1	CSARHRENEQFF	TGCAGTGCTAGACATAGGGAGAATGAGCAGTTCTTC
TRBD1	TRBV18	few	TRBJ2-3	CASSRLRQGVFPDTQYF	TGTGCCAGCTCACGACTCAGACAGGGGGTATTCCCAGATACGCAGTATTTT
.	TRBV19	many	TRBJ1-1	CASSMWRESFF	TGTGCCAGTAGTATGTGGAGGGAGTCTTTCTTT
TRBD2	TRBV10-1	many	TRBJ2-1	CASSDGGGGYNEQFF	TGCGCCAGCAGTGACGGCGGGGGGGGCTACAATGAGCAGTTCTTC
.	TRBV6-1	many	TRBJ1-5	CASSSAGYYSNQPQHF	TGTGCCAGCAGTTCCGCCGGGTATTATAGCAATCAGCCCCAGCATTTT
TRBD1	TRBV7-2	.	TRBJ1-1	CASSLVSRGLTEAFF	TGTGCCAGCAGCTTAGTGTCCAGGGGGTTAACTGAAGCTTTCTTT
TRBD1	TRBV4-2	many	TRBJ2-3	CASSGGQGLRADTQYF	TGTGCCAGCAGCGGGGGACAGGGCTTAAGGGCAGATACGCAGTATTTT
TRBD1	TRBV7-6	many	TRBJ1-5	CASSDRDGQPQHF	TGTGCCAGCAGCGACAGGGACGGTCAGCCCCAGCATTTT
.	TRBV29-1	few	TRBJ1-4	CSVERGPGEKLFF	TGCAGCGTTGAGCGGGGGCCGGGTGAAAAACTGTTTTTT
TRBD2	TRBV9	many	TRBJ2-3	CASSFGTSGGTDTQYF	TGTGCCAGCAGCTTCGGGACTAGCGGGGGGACAGATACGCAGTATTTT
.	TRBV6-1	many	TRBJ1-6	CATQRNQGNLNSPLHF	TGTGCCACCCAGAGAAATCAGGGGAACCTTAATTCACCCCTCCACTTT
.	TRBV18	.	TRBJ2-7	CASSRGYTGEEQYF	TGTGCCAGCTCCCGGGGGTACACGGGGGAAGAGCAGTACTTC
.	TRBV7-6	many	TRBJ2-1	CASSFKVPGASSYNEQFF	TGTGCCAGCAGCTTTAAGGTCCCGGGGGCGAGCTCCTACAATGAGCAGTTCTTC
TRBD1	TRBV25-1	many	TRBJ2-2	CASSVGPDRGRTGELFF	TGTGCCAGCAGCGTCGGCCCGGACAGGGGAAGGACCGGGGAGCTGTTTTTT
TRBD2	TRBV6-2/TRBV6-3	.	TRBJ2-1	CASSPGLAGGLSYNEQFF	TGTGCCAGCAGCCCCGGACTAGCGGGGGGCCTCAGCTACAATGAGCAGTTCTTC
.	TRBV30	.	TRBJ1-1	CAWSNVGWGRNTEAFF	TGTGCCTGGAGTAATGTGGGCTGGGGGCGGAACACTGAAGCTTTCTTT
TRBD2	TRBV5-1	many	TRBJ2-1	CASSLTSGGQFF	TGCGCCAGCAGCCTGACTAGCGGGGGCCAGTTCTTC
TRBD1	TRBV7-3	many	TRBJ2-3	CASSLTGITDTQYF	TGTGCCAGCAGCCTGACAGGGATCACAGATACGCAGTATTTT
.	TRBV6-4	few	TRBJ2-3	CASSERVTDTQYF	TGTGCCAGCAGTGAGCGGGTCACAGATACGCAGTATTTT
.	TRBV30	many	TRBJ2-7	CAWRRTGAGEYEQYF	TGTGCCTGGAGACGCACCGGGGCAGGGGAGTACGAGCAGTACTTC
.	TRBV11-3	many	TRBJ1-1	CASSLVEGTEAFF	TGTGCCAGCAGCTTAGTGGAGGGTACTGAAGCTTTCTTT
.	TRBV5-4	many	TRBJ2-7	CASSLGLPLPNEQYF	TGTGCCAGCAGCTTGGGGTTACCCCTACCGAACGAGCAGTACTTC
.	TRBV2	many	TRBJ1-5	CASKPEGYSNQPQHF	TGTGCCAGCAAACCTGAGGGATATAGCAATCAGCCCCAGCATTTT
.	TRBV14	many	TRBJ2-7	CASRNGTYEQYF	TGTGCCAGCAGAAACGGGACCTACGAGCAGTACTTC
TRBD2	TRBV30	many	TRBJ2-5	CAGWTSGATHAETQYF	TGTGCCGGTTGGACTAGCGGGGCCACCCACGCGGAGACCCAGTACTTC
TRBD2	TRBV10-1	many	TRBJ2-1	CASNPGTSGYNEQFF	TGCGCCAGCAACCCCGGGACTAGCGGATACAATGAGCAGTTCTTC